One sample yielded the 15 T cell receptor beta chains listed below, sequenced in a study of blood T cell repertoires in COVID-19. Assay used: immunoSEQ multiplex PCR; TCRdb lists only in-frame clones, some missing. Of 230,000 or so clones listed, roughly 82% are singletons. The source material was peripheral blood. These receptors were taken from a woman in her forties who had recovered from COVID-19.

The chain uses TRBV27 and TRBJ1-4; 10 bases fit TRBD1. The CDR3 is 14 amino acids. Germline V gene lookup returns CDR1 MNHEY and CDR2 SMNVEV (reference sequence). The ends lost 5 bases at V and 7 bases at J; junction bases unmatched: 4. CDR3 amino acids: CASSMTGGGEKLFF. The CDR3 coding sequence is TGTGCCAGCAGTATGACAGGGGGCGGTGAAAAACTGTTTTTT.

The CDR3 region has the DNA TGTGCCAGCAGCTTTACAGGGGGGGACACTGAAGCTTTCTTT. Amino acid sequence: CASSFTGGDTEAFF. This sequence joins TRBV7-3 and TRBJ1-1; 8 nucleotides align to TRBD1. The CDR3 extends over 14 amino acids. Germline loops: CDR1 SGHTA, CDR2 FQGTGA. V dropped 3 bases and J dropped 3; count of bases not matched to a gene: 3.

The CDR3 nucleotides are TGTGCCAGCAGTTTGAAGAGGGCTGGGGCCAACGTCCTGACTTTC. This gives the protein CASSLKRAGANVLTF. The chain has TRBV27 and TRBJ2-6; D perhaps matches TRBD2 (5 bases). CDR1 is MNHEY and CDR2 is SMNVEV in the germline V gene (reference sequence). Between the trimmed V and J ends, which lost 3 bases and 2 bases, there was a span of 8 bases. The CDR3 consists of 15 residues.

The CDR3: CASTPPGQVDTQYF. DNA of the CDR3: TGTGCCAGTACTCCTCCGGGACAGGTTGATACGCAGTATTTT. The rearrangement uses TRBV19 and TRBJ2-3, with TRBD1 identical over 8 bases. The junction had 9 bases not matched to a gene; V was cut back by 7 bases and J by 6 bases. The germline V gene encodes CDR1 LNHDA and CDR2 SQIVND (reference sequence). The CDR3 sequence is 14 residues long. Drawing the rest from reference TRBV19 and TRBJ2-3, the complete variable domain is DGGITQSPKYLFRKEGQNVTLSCEQNLNHDAMYWYRQDPGQGLRLIYYSQIVNDFQKGDIAEGYSVSREKKESFPLTVTSAQKNPTAFYLCASTPPGQVDTQYFGPGTRLTVL.

The chain uses TRBV24-1 and TRBJ2-3; no definite D call. V was cut by 0 bases and J by 3 bases, with 9 bases left in between. Germline V gene lookup returns CDR1 KGHDR and CDR2 SFDVKD. The CDR3 is 15 residues long. The CDR3 sequence is CATSDLESSTDTQYF. CDR3 coding DNA: TGTGCCACCAGTGATTTGGAGTCCTCTACAGATACGCAGTATTTT.

The rearrangement uses TRBV5-1 and TRBJ2-2, with D unresolved. The CDR3 runs 14 residues. Germline-derived CDR1 and CDR2 are SGHRS and YFSETQ. The ends were cut back, 4 bases at V and 9 bases at J, with 16 bases in the middle. CDR3 region: CASSPTLEVRELFF. The CDR3 nucleotides read TGCGCCAGCAGCCCTACTCTTGAAGTCCGGGAGCTGTTTTTT.

The chain has TRBV5-5 and TRBJ2-7; TRBD2 might be the D (5 bases). V lost 1 base, J lost 2 bases, and 13 bases lay in between. CDR1 is SGHKS, CDR2 YYEKEE, per germline (reference sequence). The CDR3 totals 15 residues. In DNA form, the CDR3 reads TGTGCCAGCAGCTTGATGAGGGTCCAGACCTACGAGCAGTACTTC. Amino acid sequence: CASSLMRVQTYEQYF.

The chain uses TRBV2 and TRBJ2-7; 8 bases are shared with TRBD2. Trimming took 6 bases from V and 2 from J; bases not matched to a gene: 9. The CDR3 has 15 amino acids. Germline assignment: CDR1 SNHLY and CDR2 FYNNEI. The CDR3 DNA sequence: TGTGCCAGCAGCGCCGTAGCGGGGCCCCCCTACGAGCAGTACTTC. It codes for CASSAVAGPPYEQYF.

V usage is TRBV3-1 (or the pseudogene TRBV3-2) and J usage is TRBJ1-1; no definite D call. V was clipped by 3 bases and J by 10 bases, with 12 bases between them. The length of the CDR3 is 12 residues. Per the germline V gene, CDR1 is LGHDT and CDR2 is YNNKEL (reference sequence). The CDR3 sequence is CASSQVENRAFF. The DNA for the CDR3 is TGTGCCAGCAGCCAGGTGGAGAATCGAGCTTTCTTT.

The rearrangement joins TRBV28 to TRBJ2-1; the match to TRBD2 covers 10 bases. This CDR3 has 15 amino acids. V lost 7 bases, J lost 8 bases, and 11 bases stayed unmatched. The V gene's germline CDR1 is MDHEN and CDR2 SYDVKM. The CDR3 spells CASTPGASGGDEQFF. The CDR3 nucleotides read TGTGCCAGCACCCCGGGGGCTAGCGGGGGTGATGAGCAGTTCTTC.

This clone turned up a few times. Written as DNA, the CDR3 is TGTGCCAGCAGCTTAGATCGTAATTCACCCCTCCACTTT. It translates to CASSLDRNSPLHF. The chain links TRBV11-2 to TRBJ1-6; D gene unclear. The CDR3 sequence is 13 residues long. Trimming pared 0 bases from V and 6 bases from J, leaving 3 bases between. Per the germline V gene, CDR1 is SGHAT and CDR2 is FQNNGV.

A note on this clone: Other DNA sequences from this sample encode an identical CDR3 as well. This sequence joins TRBV12-3 or TRBV12-4 and TRBJ1-1; no clear D. Trimming stripped 4 bases from V and 3 bases from J, with 6 bases between. The CDR3 runs 12 residues. The CDR3 loop is CASSSGYTEAFF. The CDR3 region has the DNA TGTGCCAGCAGTTCGGGGTACACTGAAGCTTTCTTT.

The V gene is TRBV7-2, the J gene TRBJ2-7; 7 bases line up with TRBD1. J lost 2 bases, V lost 4 bases, and 5 bases had no gene match. The CDR3 spans 14 residues. The germline gives CDR1 SGHTA, CDR2 FQGNSA. The CDR3, as DNA: TGTGCCAGCAGCTACGGACAGGAAGCCTACGAGCAGTACTTC. The encoded protein is CASSYGQEAYEQYF.

The chain links TRBV7-6 to TRBJ2-7; 7 bases align to TRBD1. With 6 bases clipped from V and 6 bases from J, the junction kept 2 bases outside the gene matches. This CDR3 is 11 amino acids long. The germline CDR1 and CDR2 sequences are SGHVS and FNYEAQ. The CDR3 is CASRSGGEQYF. As DNA, the CDR3 is TGTGCCAGCAGGTCAGGGGGCGAGCAGTACTTC.

This chain connects TRBV3-1 (or the pseudogene TRBV3-2) to TRBJ2-5, with D perhaps TRBD1 (5 bases). The V end was cut by 3 bases, the J end by 3 bases, with 8 bases between. CDR1 and CDR2 from the germline V gene are LGHDT and YNNKEL (reference sequence). The CDR3 loop spans 13 amino acids. CDR3 DNA sequence: TGTGCCAGCAGCCATTTAGGGGAAGAGACCCAGTACTTC. It translates to CASSHLGEETQYF.